This T cell receptor (beta chain) stems from a study of blood T cell repertoires in COVID-19. Study-level information: Acute and convalescent COVID-19 specimens originated in the United States, Italy and Spain. Nucleic acid was either cDNA or gDNA, and it came from T cells, B-cell-depleted T cells, or PBMCs.

The germline gives CDR1 SGHTA, CDR2 FQGNSA. The length of the CDR3 is 14 residues. V gave up 0 bases and J gave up 7 bases, with 12 bases separating them. The data were produced by immunoSEQ multiplex PCR, yet TCRdb's version contains in-frame clones alone and is incomplete. In the table there are under 45,000 clones, about 85% of which are singletons. The specimen was peripheral blood. The source of this sequence is a man in his 60s with acute or convalescent COVID-19. The chain combines TRBV7-2 with TRBJ1-2, with D possibly matching TRBD1 (6 bases). The CDR3 coding sequence is TGTGCCAGCAGCTTAGCGAACAGGGTGGTTGGCTACACCTTC. As protein: CASSLANRVVGYTF.